The 26 T cell receptor beta chains below come from one sample, sequenced in a study of control samples from healthy donors and cancer patients. Produced via immunoSEQ multiplex PCR; TCRdb's table is partial and in-frame only. The repertoire consists of some 120,000 clones, with roughly nine tenths occurring once and the leading ten covering less than 9.5%. The sample consisted of blood. These receptors all come from a woman between 18 and 29 years old in good health.

CDR3 residues: CASSLVLAGGGDYNEQFF. DNA of the CDR3: TGTGCCAGCAGCTTGGTTCTAGCGGGAGGTGGGGATTACAATGAGCAGTTCTTC. The V call is TRBV5-5, the J call TRBJ2-1, with TRBD2 matching over 11 bases. The CDR3 is made up of 18 amino acids. Germline CDR1 and CDR2: SGHKS and YYEKEE (reference sequence). Unmatched junction bases numbered 9, after V lost 0 bases and J lost 4 bases.

The chain is built from TRBV5-6 and TRBJ2-4, with 10 bases aligning to TRBD1. Germline loops: CDR1 SGHDT, CDR2 YYEEEE. The CDR3 has 17 residues. Trimming removed 0 bases from V and 9 bases from J; junction bases left unmatched: 12. In DNA, the CDR3 is TGTGCCAGCAGCTTGGGGAATATCCGGGACAGGGGATTCATTCAGTACTTC. Translated: CASSLGNIRDRGFIQYF.

This chain joins TRBV5-1 and TRBJ1-2, with 8 bases identical to TRBD1. V shed 0 bases, J shed 3 bases, and the junction held 4 bases outside the gene matches. The CDR3 runs to 15 residues. The germline gives CDR1 SGHRS, CDR2 YFSETQ. The DNA of the CDR3 is TGCGCCAGCAGCTTGGGGGGACAGGCCTACTATGGCTACACCTTC. This translates into CASSLGGQAYYGYTF.

The chain is built from TRBV29-1 and TRBJ1-1; D perhaps matches TRBD1 (6 bases). The CDR3 covers 14 residues. The V and J ends lost 4 bases and 2 bases respectively, with 14 bases between them. From germline, CDR1 is SQVTM and CDR2 ANQGSEA. Here the CDR3 reads CSVGTDLINTEAFF. The DNA of the CDR3 is TGCAGCGTTGGGACAGACCTTATAAACACTGAAGCTTTCTTT.

The chain employs TRBV28 and TRBJ2-3; the match to TRBD2 covers 12 bases. Germline V gene lookup returns CDR1 MDHEN and CDR2 SYDVKM. V trimming: 5 bases; J trimming: 4 bases; junction bases outside the gene matches: 10. The CDR3 extends over 17 amino acids. The CDR3 DNA follows: TGTGCCAGCAGTCCCCTCCCTAGCGGGAGGGCCCCAGATACGCAGTATTTT. It encodes CASSPLPSGRAPDTQYF.

The chain is built from TRBV7-2 and TRBJ2-4; the D is unclear. The CDR3 runs 13 residues. Trimming pared 0 bases from V and 5 bases from J, leaving 5 bases between. CDR1 and CDR2 from the germline V gene are SGHTA and FQGNSA. The CDR3 DNA is TGTGCCAGCAGCTTAGCGGGTCAAAACATTCAGTACTTC. It codes for CASSLAGQNIQYF. The full variable domain, in which reference TRBV7-2 and TRBJ2-4 provide the parts outside the CDR3, is GAGVSQSPSNKVTEKGKDVELRCDPISGHTALYWYRQSLGQGLEFLIYFQGNSAPDKSGLPSDRFSAERTGGSVSTLTIQRTQQEDSAVYLCASSLAGQNIQYFGAGTRLSVL.

The chain combines TRBV6-2 or TRBV6-3 with TRBJ2-7, with TRBD1 matching over 9 bases. After removal of 2 bases from V and 3 bases from J, the junction contained 5 bases not matched to a gene. CDR3 length: 15 residues. The germline V gene has CDR1 MNHEY and CDR2 SVGEGT. CDR3 sequence: CASSYVGTGLYEQYF. The DNA for the CDR3 is TGTGCCAGCAGTTACGTCGGGACAGGGCTCTACGAGCAGTACTTC.

This chain's CDR3 is CASSHGTSGPSGTGELFF. In nucleotides, the CDR3 is TGCGCCAGCAGCCATGGGACTAGCGGGCCGTCGGGGACCGGGGAGCTGTTTTTT. The rearrangement links TRBV5-1 to TRBJ2-2; 12 bases are a match to TRBD2. Germline V gene lookup returns CDR1 SGHRS and CDR2 YFSETQ. The CDR3 extends over 18 amino acids. The V gene end was trimmed by 4 bases and the J gene end by 5 bases; junction bases not matched to a gene: 12.

The CDR3 DNA follows: TGCGCCAGCAGAGCAGGGACCAGTGCAACTAATGAAAAACTGTTTTTT. Translating gives CASRAGTSATNEKLFF. This rearrangement joins TRBV5-1 to TRBJ1-4; tentatively, D is TRBD1 (5 bases). CDR1 and CDR2 from the germline V gene are SGHRS and YFSETQ. This CDR3 contains 16 residues. V was shortened by 5 bases and J by 0 bases, with 14 bases between the two germline ends.

This clone was observed a single time. J is TRBJ1-1 and V is TRBV3-1 (or the pseudogene TRBV3-2); no clear D. The CDR3 length is 13 residues. V lost 2 bases and J lost 10, with 14 bases in between. Germline-derived CDR1 and CDR2 are LGHDT and YNNKEL (reference sequence). In DNA form, the CDR3 reads TGTGCCAGCAGCCAATTTCGGCCAGGTATAGCTTTCTTT. It translates to CASSQFRPGIAFF.

The chain employs TRBV4-3 and TRBJ2-2; D unresolved. The CDR3 contains 15 residues. The V and J ends lost 0 bases and 3 bases respectively, with 8 bases between them. Germline-derived CDR1 and CDR2 are LGHNA and YSLEER. In DNA, the CDR3 is TGCGCCAGCAGCCAAGATCGAACGGACACCGGGGAGCTGTTTTTT. This gives the protein CASSQDRTDTGELFF.

The chain carries TRBV28 and TRBJ1-1; TRBD1 might be the D (5 bases). Germline CDR1 and CDR2: MDHEN and SYDVKM. V lost 2 bases and J lost 1, with 14 bases in between. The CDR3 is 16 amino acids. The CDR3, as DNA: TGTGCCAGCAGTTTAGGGGCGGGACTGGGGAACACTGAAGCTTTCTTT. This gives the protein CASSLGAGLGNTEAFF.

The chain recombines TRBV6-5 with TRBJ1-6; 9 positions agree with TRBD1. From germline, CDR1 is MNHEY and CDR2 SVGAGI. The CDR3 extends over 15 amino acids. The V and J ends lost 3 bases and 6 bases, in that order; junction bases with no gene match: 3. CDR3 bases: TGTGCCAGCAGTTATTGGACAGGGGTTAATTCACCCCTCCACTTT. This translates into CASSYWTGVNSPLHF.

This clone has just a few counts. The same CDR3 arises from other DNA sequences in this sample as well. V and J are TRBV28 and TRBJ1-2; D is unresolved. From germline, CDR1 is MDHEN and CDR2 SYDVKM. V was pared by 2 bases and J by 0 bases, with 1 base between. CDR3 length equals 12 residues. The CDR3 protein is CASSLTNYGYTF. CDR3 in DNA: TGTGCCAGCAGTTTAACTAACTATGGCTACACCTTC.

The V call is TRBV5-4, the J call TRBJ1-4; the D is unclear. Trimming cost V 0 bases and J 8 bases, with 14 bases left between them. This CDR3 is built from 15 residues. The V gene's germline CDR1 is SGHNT and CDR2 YYREEE (reference sequence). The CDR3 region is CASSLAPVGQEKLFF. DNA for the CDR3: TGTGCCAGCAGCTTGGCACCAGTTGGCCAGGAAAAACTGTTTTTT.

The chain couples TRBV27 to TRBJ2-3; 10 bases fit TRBD2. The CDR3 covers 20 residues. With V trimmed by 5 bases and J by 0 bases, 17 bases remained unmatched. Germline lookup yields CDR1 MNHEY and CDR2 SMNVEV (reference sequence). The CDR3 here is CASSPSLAGPLKLSTDTQYF. In DNA, the CDR3 is TGTGCCAGCAGTCCCTCACTAGCGGGACCCCTTAAACTAAGCACAGATACGCAGTATTTT.

The V gene is TRBV5-4, the J gene TRBJ2-1; the match to TRBD2 covers 9 bases. The germline CDR1 and CDR2 sequences are SGHNT and YYREEE (reference sequence). This CDR3 has 18 residues. V lost 1 base to trimming and J lost 0 bases; unmatched junction nucleotides: 8. CDR3 protein: CASSLTLLAGSSYNEQFF. CDR3 DNA sequence: TGTGCCAGCAGCTTGACTCTACTAGCGGGCAGCTCCTACAATGAGCAGTTCTTC.

This chain uses TRBV30 with TRBJ2-6; D remains ambiguous. The CDR3 has 14 amino acids. V was shortened by 1 base and J by 0 bases, with 4 bases between the two germline ends. CDR1 GTSNPN and CDR2 SVGIG come from the germline V gene (reference sequence). The chain's CDR3 is CAWSEYSGANVLTF. The CDR3 DNA sequence: TGTGCCTGGAGTGAGTACTCTGGGGCCAACGTCCTGACTTTC.

The chain is built from TRBV6-2 or TRBV6-3 and TRBJ2-2; D remains unclear. Deletions cut 6 bases from V and 0 bases from J, with 17 bases between. The germline CDR1 and CDR2 sequences are MNHEY and SVGEGT. This CDR3 is 17 amino acids long. In DNA form, the CDR3 reads TGTGCCAGCAGCCTTGTTGGGGTACCCCCGAACACCGGGGAGCTGTTTTTT. Its translation is CASSLVGVPPNTGELFF.

Here the CDR3 reads CASSQEGGSGANVLTF. CDR3 nucleotides: TGTGCCAGCAGCCAAGAAGGCGGCTCTGGGGCCAACGTCCTGACTTTC. The V and J genes are TRBV3-1 (or the pseudogene TRBV3-2) and TRBJ2-6; D is uncertain. The germline CDR1 and CDR2 sequences are LGHDT and YNNKEL (reference sequence). This CDR3 region has 16 residues. V lost 0 bases and J 0 bases, leaving 6 bases between the germline ends.

This chain uses TRBV27 with TRBJ2-7; D may match TRBD1 or TRBD2 (6 bases each). V was shortened by 2 bases and J by 4 bases, with 15 bases between the two germline ends. Germline CDR1 MNHEY, CDR2 SMNVEV (reference sequence). This CDR3 spans 15 amino acids. The CDR3 DNA reads as TGTGCCAGCAGTTTAGGTAGGGGGAGCGGGTACGAGCAGTACTTC. Its protein product is CASSLGRGSGYEQYF.

The chain recombines TRBV14 with TRBJ2-2; 8 positions agree with TRBD1. The J segment lost 0 bases and the V segment lost 4 bases, leaving 4 bases of the junction unmatched. The CDR3 is made up of 16 amino acids. The germline CDR1 and CDR2 sequences are SGHDN and FVKESK. The CDR3 spells CASSRQGRTNTGELFF. The CDR3 DNA follows: TGTGCCAGCAGCCGACAGGGGCGCACGAACACCGGGGAGCTGTTTTTT.

The chain joins TRBV4-2 to TRBJ2-5; D tentatively fits TRBD1 or TRBD2 (5 bases each). This CDR3 comprises 15 residues. With 2 bases removed from V and 3 bases from J, the gap between germline ends came to 13 bases. From germline, CDR1 is LGHNA and CDR2 YNFKEQ. CDR3 DNA sequence: TGTGCCAGCAGCCAAACCGGGACGTCTGAAGAGACCCAGTACTTC. It codes for CASSQTGTSEETQYF.

The chain has TRBV12-3 or TRBV12-4 and TRBJ1-5; unclear D gene. V lost 6 bases to trimming and J lost 5 bases, with 11 bases between them. The CDR3 runs 13 residues. CDR3 nucleotide sequence: TGTGCCAGCAGCCGGGGAGGTTATCAGCCCCAGCATTTT. Protein sequence: CASSRGGYQPQHF.

The rearrangement uses TRBV4-1 and TRBJ2-7, with 7 bases fitting TRBD1. The CDR3 spans 15 residues. Germline V gene sequence: CDR1 MGHRA, CDR2 YSYEKL. The junction had 7 bases not matched to a gene; V was cut back by 4 bases and J by 1 base. DNA of the CDR3: TGCGCCAGCAGCCTCGGGACAGCGCCGTCCTACGAGCAGTACTTC. As protein: CASSLGTAPSYEQYF.

The rearrangement uses TRBV5-8 and TRBJ1-4; 7 positions agree with TRBD1. The J segment lost 7 bases and the V segment lost 4 bases, leaving 10 bases of the junction unmatched. CDR1 and CDR2 from the germline V gene are SGHTS and YDEGEE. The CDR3 extends over 15 amino acids. CDR3 DNA sequence: TGTGCCAGCAGCCTGGCAGGGGGGCGCGCTGAAAAACTGTTTTTT. Amino acid sequence: CASSLAGGRAEKLFF.